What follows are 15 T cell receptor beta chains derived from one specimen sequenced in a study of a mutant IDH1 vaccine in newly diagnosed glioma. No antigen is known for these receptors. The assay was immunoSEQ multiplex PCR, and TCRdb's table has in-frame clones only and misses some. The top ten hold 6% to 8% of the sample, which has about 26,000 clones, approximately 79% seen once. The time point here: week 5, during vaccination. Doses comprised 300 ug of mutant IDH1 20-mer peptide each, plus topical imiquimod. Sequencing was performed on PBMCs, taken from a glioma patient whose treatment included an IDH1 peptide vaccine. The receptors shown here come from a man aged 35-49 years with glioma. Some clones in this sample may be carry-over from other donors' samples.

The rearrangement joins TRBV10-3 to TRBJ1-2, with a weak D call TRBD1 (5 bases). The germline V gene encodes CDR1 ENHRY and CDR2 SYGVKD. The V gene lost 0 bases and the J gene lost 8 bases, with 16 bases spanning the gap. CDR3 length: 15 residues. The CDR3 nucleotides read TGTGCCATCAGTGAGTCAGGGCAGGGATCAGAAGGCTACACCTTC. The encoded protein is CAISESGQGSEGYTF.

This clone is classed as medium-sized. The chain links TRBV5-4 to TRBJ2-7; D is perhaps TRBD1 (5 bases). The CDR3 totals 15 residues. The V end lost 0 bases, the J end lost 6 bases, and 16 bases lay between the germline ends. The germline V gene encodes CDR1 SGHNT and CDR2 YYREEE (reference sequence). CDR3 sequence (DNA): TGTGCCAGCAGCTTGGGGGCAGGGCCTAGGAGCGAGCAGTACTTC. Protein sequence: CASSLGAGPRSEQYF.

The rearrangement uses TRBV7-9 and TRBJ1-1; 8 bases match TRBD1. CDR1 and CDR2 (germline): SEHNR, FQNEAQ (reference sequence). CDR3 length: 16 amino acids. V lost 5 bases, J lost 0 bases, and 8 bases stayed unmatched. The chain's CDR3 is CASSTRPGGMNTEAFF. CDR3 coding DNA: TGTGCCAGCAGCACCCGGCCAGGGGGCATGAACACTGAAGCTTTCTTT.

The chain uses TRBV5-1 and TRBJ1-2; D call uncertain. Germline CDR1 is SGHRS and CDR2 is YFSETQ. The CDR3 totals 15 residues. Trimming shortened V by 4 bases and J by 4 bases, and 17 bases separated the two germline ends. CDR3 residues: CASSLGGSAVYGYTF. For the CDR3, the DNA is TGCGCCAGCAGCCTGGGAGGCTCAGCTGTCTATGGCTACACCTTC.

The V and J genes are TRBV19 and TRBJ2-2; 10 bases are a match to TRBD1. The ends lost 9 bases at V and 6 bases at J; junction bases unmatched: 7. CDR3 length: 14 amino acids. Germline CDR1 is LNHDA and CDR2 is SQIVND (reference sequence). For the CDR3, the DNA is TGTGCCAGCAGGGGGACAGGGGTGGCCGGGGAGCTGTTTTTT. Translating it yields CASRGTGVAGELFF.

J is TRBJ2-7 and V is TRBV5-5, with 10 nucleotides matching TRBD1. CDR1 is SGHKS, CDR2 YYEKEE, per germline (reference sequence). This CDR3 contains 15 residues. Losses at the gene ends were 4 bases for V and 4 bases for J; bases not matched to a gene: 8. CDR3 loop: CASSMTGTGDYEQYF. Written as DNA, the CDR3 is TGTGCCAGCAGCATGACCGGGACAGGGGATTACGAGCAGTACTTC.

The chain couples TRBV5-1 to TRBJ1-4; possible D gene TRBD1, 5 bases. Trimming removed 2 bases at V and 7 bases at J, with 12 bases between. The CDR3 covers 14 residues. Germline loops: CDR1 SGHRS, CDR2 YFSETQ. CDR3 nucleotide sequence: TGCGCCAGCAGCTTAGAGGGGAGGACTGAAAAACTGTTTTTT. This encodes CASSLEGRTEKLFF. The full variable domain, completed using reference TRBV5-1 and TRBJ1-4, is KAGVTQTPRYLIKTRGQQVTLSCSPISGHRSVSWYQQTPGQGLQFLFEYFSETQRNKGNFPGRFSGRQFSNSRSEMNVSTLELGDSALYLCASSLEGRTEKLFFGSGTQLSVL.

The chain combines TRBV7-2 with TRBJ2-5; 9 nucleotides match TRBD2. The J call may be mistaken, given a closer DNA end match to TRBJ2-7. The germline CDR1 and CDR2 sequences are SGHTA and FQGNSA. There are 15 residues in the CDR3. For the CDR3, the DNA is TGTGCCAGCAGCTTAGGGCTAGCGGGGACCTACGAGCAGTACTTC. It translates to CASSLGLAGTYEQYF.

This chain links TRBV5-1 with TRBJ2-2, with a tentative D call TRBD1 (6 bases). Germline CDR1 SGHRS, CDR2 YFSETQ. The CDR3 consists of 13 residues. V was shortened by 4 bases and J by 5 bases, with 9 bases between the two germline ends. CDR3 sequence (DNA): TGCGCCAGCAGCAGTCAGGGGACCGGGGAGCTGTTTTTT. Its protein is CASSSQGTGELFF.

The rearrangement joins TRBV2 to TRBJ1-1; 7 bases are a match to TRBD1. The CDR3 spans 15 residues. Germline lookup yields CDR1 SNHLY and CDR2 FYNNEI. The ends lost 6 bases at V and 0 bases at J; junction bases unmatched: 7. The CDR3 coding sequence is TGTGCCAGCAGAAGATTAACAGGGGTGAACACTGAAGCTTTCTTT. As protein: CASRRLTGVNTEAFF.

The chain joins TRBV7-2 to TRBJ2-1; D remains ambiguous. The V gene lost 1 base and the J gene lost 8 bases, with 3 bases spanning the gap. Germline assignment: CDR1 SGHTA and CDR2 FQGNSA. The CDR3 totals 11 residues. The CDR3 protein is CASSLVDEQFF. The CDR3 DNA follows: TGTGCCAGCAGCTTAGTTGATGAGCAGTTCTTC.

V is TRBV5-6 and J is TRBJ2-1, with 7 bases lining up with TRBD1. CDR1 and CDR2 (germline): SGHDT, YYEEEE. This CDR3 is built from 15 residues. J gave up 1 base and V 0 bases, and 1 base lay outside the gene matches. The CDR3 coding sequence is TGTGCCAGCAGCTTGGGGGACAGATCCTACAATGAGCAGTTCTTC. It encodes CASSLGDRSYNEQFF.

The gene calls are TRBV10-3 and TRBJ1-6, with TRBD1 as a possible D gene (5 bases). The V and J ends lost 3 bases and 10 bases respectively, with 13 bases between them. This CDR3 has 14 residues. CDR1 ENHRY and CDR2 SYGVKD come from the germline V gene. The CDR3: CAISEEPRGSPLHF. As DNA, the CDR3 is TGTGCCATCAGTGAAGAGCCACGGGGGTCACCCCTCCACTTT.

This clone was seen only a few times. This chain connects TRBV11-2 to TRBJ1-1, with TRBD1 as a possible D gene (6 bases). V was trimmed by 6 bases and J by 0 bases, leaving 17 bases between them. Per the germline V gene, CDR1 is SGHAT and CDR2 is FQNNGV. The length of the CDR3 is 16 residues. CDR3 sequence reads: CASSSVTGFMNTEAFF. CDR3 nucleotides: TGTGCCAGCAGTTCGGTAACAGGGTTCATGAACACTGAAGCTTTCTTT.

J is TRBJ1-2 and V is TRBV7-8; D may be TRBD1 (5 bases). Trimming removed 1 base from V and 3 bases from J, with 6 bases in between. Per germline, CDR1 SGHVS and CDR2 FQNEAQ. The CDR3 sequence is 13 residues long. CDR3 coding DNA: TGTGCCAGCAGCTTAGGGGGACACTATGGCTACACCTTC. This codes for CASSLGGHYGYTF. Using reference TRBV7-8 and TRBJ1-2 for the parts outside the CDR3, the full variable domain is GAGVSQSPRYKVAKRGQDVALRCDPISGHVSLFWYQQALGQGPEFLTYFQNEAQLDKSGLPSDRFFAERPEGSVSTLKIQRTQQEDSAVYLCASSLGGHYGYTFGSGTRLTVV.